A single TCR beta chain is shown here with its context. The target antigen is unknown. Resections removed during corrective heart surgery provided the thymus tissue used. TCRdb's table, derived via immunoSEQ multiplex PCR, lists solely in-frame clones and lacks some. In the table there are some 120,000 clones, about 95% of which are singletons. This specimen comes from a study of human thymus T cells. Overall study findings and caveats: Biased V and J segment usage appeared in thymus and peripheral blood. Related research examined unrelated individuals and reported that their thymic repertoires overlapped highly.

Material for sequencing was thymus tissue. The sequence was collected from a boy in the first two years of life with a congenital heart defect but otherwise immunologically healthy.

The CDR3 DNA follows: TGTGCCAGCAGCCATGGGCTTGGCTACACCTTC. Translating it yields CASSHGLGYTF. J is TRBJ1-2 and V is TRBV5-4; D is unresolved. Germline values: CDR1 SGHNT, CDR2 YYREEE (reference sequence). Trimming left V 4 bases short and J 7 bases short, with 8 bases between. The CDR3 runs 11 residues.